A selection of T cell receptor beta chains follows, all from one sample in a study of T cell changes during pregnancy in multiple sclerosis. Assay: immunoSEQ multiplex PCR; the TCRdb copy retains only in-frame clones and omits some. The sample lists about 49,000 clones, roughly 94% occurring once. The specimen was CD8+ T cells from peripheral blood mononuclear cells, collected in the first trimester of pregnancy. All receptors come from a female donor with multiple sclerosis, enrolled in a pregnancy study. Both conserved end residues are part of each CDR3. The D gene is left open where the match is weak. Only part of the rows carry a size: once, few, many, or a class if the clone is expanded.

size | J | D | V | DNA | CDR3
. | TRBJ2-7 | . | TRBV11-2 | TGTGCCAGCAGCTTAGGCACAGGGGAGGACTACGAGCAGTACTTC | CASSLGTGEDYEQYF
. | TRBJ2-3 | . | TRBV7-8 | TGTGCCAGCAGCCCGGGGGGCCTTAATACGCAGTATTTT | CASSPGGLNTQYF
. | TRBJ1-1 | . | TRBV6-4 | TGTGCCAGCAGTCCAGGGGATAACACTGAAGCTTTCTTT | CASSPGDNTEAFF
. | TRBJ2-7 | TRBD2 | TRBV7-3 | TGTGCCAGCAGCTCTAGCGGGAGTGGAGCCTACGAGCAGTACTTC | CASSSSGSGAYEQYF
once | TRBJ2-1 | TRBD2 | TRBV15 | TGTGCCACCAGCAGTGGGCTAGGCGGGAGGGGAGGGGATGAGCAGTTCTTC | CATSSGLGGRGGDEQFF
. | TRBJ2-7 | TRBD1 | TRBV5-6 | TGTGCCAGCAGCGGATCGGACAGGGTCCACGAGCAGTACTTC | CASSGSDRVHEQYF
. | TRBJ2-3 | . | TRBV28 | TGTGCCAGCAGTCCCGAGGAGGGCACAGATACGCAGTATTTT | CASSPEEGTDTQYF
. | TRBJ1-2 | . | TRBV28 | TGTGCCAGCAGTTTCACAGGATTCAACTATGGCTACACCTTC | CASSFTGFNYGYTF
. | TRBJ2-7 | . | TRBV11-1 | TGTGCCAGCACTCAACGGGGGATAAAACCCTACGAGCAGTACTTC | CASTQRGIKPYEQYF
. | TRBJ2-1 | . | TRBV7-6 | TGTGCCAGCAGCTTAAGGCGGGACGGCTCCTACAATGAGCAGTTCTTC | CASSLRRDGSYNEQFF
. | TRBJ2-7 | TRBD2 | TRBV4-2 | TGTGCCAGCAGCCAAGATACTAGCGGGTCCTACGAGCAGTACTTC | CASSQDTSGSYEQYF
. | TRBJ2-7 | TRBD2 | TRBV27 | TGTGCCAGCAGTTTATCGGGACTAGCGGGAGGGAGCTCCTACGAGCAGTACTTC | CASSLSGLAGGSSYEQYF
. | TRBJ2-7 | . | TRBV5-5 | TGTGCCAGCAGCTTGTCGCGGGAGCAGTACTTC | CASSLSREQYF
. | TRBJ2-1 | TRBD2 | TRBV7-9 | TGTGCCAGCAGCTTCCTACTAGCGGGAGTTAGCAATGAGCAGTTCTTC | CASSFLLAGVSNEQFF
. | TRBJ2-7 | TRBD1 | TRBV7-4 | TGTGCCAGCAGCGCTTCGGGACAGGGAGTACCCTACGAGCAGTACTTC | CASSASGQGVPYEQYF
. | TRBJ2-1 | TRBD2 | TRBV4-1 | TGCGCCAGCAGCCAAGAATTAGCGGGGAACTACAATGAGCAGTTCTTC | CASSQELAGNYNEQFF
. | TRBJ1-2 | . | TRBV9 | TGTGCCAGCAGCGTAGATTTGGGAGGCTATGGCTACACCTTC | CASSVDLGGYGYTF
. | TRBJ2-7 | . | TRBV29-1 | TGCAGCGTTGAAGATCCGCTCAGGGGGGATTACGAGCAGTACTTC | CSVEDPLRGDYEQYF
. | TRBJ2-3 | . | TRBV9 | TGTGCCAGCAGCGTAGAGGGCGGGCGCAGCACAGATACGCAGTATTTT | CASSVEGGRSTDTQYF
. | TRBJ2-1 | TRBD2 | TRBV7-2 | TGTGCCAGCAGCTTTATTCATGGAGCGGGGGGCTCCTACAATGAGCAGTTCTTC | CASSFIHGAGGSYNEQFF
. | TRBJ2-1 | . | TRBV19 | TGTGCCAGTAGTTTTGTATTAGCACTCAATGAGCAGTTCTTC | CASSFVLALNEQFF
. | TRBJ1-1 | TRBD1 | TRBV7-9 | TGTGCCAGCAGCTTCCGGGCAGGGGGGAGGAATGAAGCTTTCTTT | CASSFRAGGRNEAFF
. | TRBJ2-5 | TRBD2 | TRBV9 | TGTGCCAGCAGCCCCCCTAGCGGGAGCGCGGTAGAGACCCAGTACTTC | CASSPPSGSAVETQYF
. | TRBJ1-1 | . | TRBV27 | TGTGCCAGCAGTTTAGGGGGGAGGGGGTTACTTCAATTCTTT | CASSLGGRGLLQFF
. | TRBJ2-7 | TRBD2 | TRBV5-4 | TGTGCCAGCAGCTTTAGCGGGAGCTACGAGCAGTACTTC | CASSFSGSYEQYF
once | TRBJ2-7 | TRBD2 | TRBV29-1 | TGCAGCGTTGAAGTGAACGGGAGGGCCCCCAACGAGCAGTACTTC | CSVEVNGRAPNEQYF
. | TRBJ2-2 | . | TRBV2 | TGTGCCAGCAGTGACCGCACGGGGTGGAACACCGGGGAGCTGTTTTTT | CASSDRTGWNTGELFF
. | TRBJ2-1 | . | TRBV10-1 | TGCGCCAGCGCCGGAAGATGGCGCGGAAAACCCGACAATGAGCAGTTCTTC | CASAGRWRGKPDNEQFF
. | TRBJ1-2 | . | TRBV9 | TGTGCCAGCAGGGCCGGGAACTATGGCTACACCTTC | CASRAGNYGYTF
. | TRBJ2-4 | TRBD2 | TRBV7-9 | TGTGCCAGCAGCTTAGGGGCTAGCGGGGAAAACATTCAGTACTTC | CASSLGASGENIQYF
. | TRBJ1-1 | TRBD1 | TRBV6-6 | TGTGCCAGCAGTCCGCGGGACAGGGATCTGAACACTGAAGCTTTCTTT | CASSPRDRDLNTEAFF
. | TRBJ1-4 | . | TRBV19 | TGTGCCAGTAGTATGAGGGAGGAACTGTTTTTT | CASSMREELFF
once | TRBJ2-1 | . | TRBV9 | TGTGCCAGCAGCGCCCATGTAGGGGCTTTAGAATACAATGAGCAGTTCTTC | CASSAHVGALEYNEQFF
. | TRBJ2-7 | . | TRBV19 | TGTGCCAGTAGTATTTCAATCCGACAGCCCTACGAGCAGTACTTC | CASSISIRQPYEQYF
. | TRBJ1-1 | . | TRBV9 | TGTGCCAGCAGCCTGACTGAAGCTTTCTTT | CASSLTEAFF
. | TRBJ2-1 | TRBD2 | TRBV7-6 | TGTGCCAGCAGCTTAGCGAGGGTGCACACCAGCGGGAGTATCGATGAGCAGTTCTTC | CASSLARVHTSGSIDEQFF
. | TRBJ1-2 | . | TRBV12-2 | TGTGCAAGTCGCTTCCCGGCTAACTATGGCTACACCTTC | CASRFPANYGYTF
. | TRBJ2-7 | . | TRBV5-4 | TGTGCCAGCAGCTTGGGAATAGTTTACGAGCAGTACTTC | CASSLGIVYEQYF
. | TRBJ2-7 | TRBD1 | TRBV5-6 | TGTGCCAGCAGCGGACAGGGGGCGCTCCACGAGCAGTACTTC | CASSGQGALHEQYF
. | TRBJ1-1 | TRBD1 | TRBV7-9 | TGTGCCAGCAGCGGGGACAGGGGGGGTGCGAACACTGAAGCTTTCTTT | CASSGDRGGANTEAFF
. | TRBJ2-1 | . | TRBV20-1 | TGCAGTGCTAGATCGGGACTTGAGCAGTTCTTC | CSARSGLEQFF
. | TRBJ1-2 | TRBD1 | TRBV9 | TGTGCCAGCAGCGCCTACGGACAGGACTATGGCTACACCTTC | CASSAYGQDYGYTF
. | TRBJ1-1 | . | TRBV4-1 | TGCGCCAGCAGCCAAGATGCAAGGAGCACTGAAGCTTTCTTT | CASSQDARSTEAFF
. | TRBJ2-5 | . | TRBV11-2 | TGTGCCAGCAGCTTAGTGTTAGGGGGAGGGACGGAGACCCAGTACTTC | CASSLVLGGGTETQYF
. | TRBJ2-1 | TRBD1 | TRBV5-1 | TGCGCCAGCAGCTTGTTTCCCGGGACAGGGCCCATCTACAATGAGCAGTTCTTC | CASSLFPGTGPIYNEQFF
. | TRBJ2-1 | . | TRBV5-1 | TGCGCCAGCAGCTTGGAAGTAGCGATGAGCTCCTACAATGAGCAGTTCTTC | CASSLEVAMSSYNEQFF
few | TRBJ1-1 | TRBD1 | TRBV4-2 | TGTGCCAGCAGCCAGCCCACTCCAGGGGGCGGGCGCGCTTTCTTT | CASSQPTPGGGRAFF
once | TRBJ2-2 | TRBD2 | TRBV7-7 | TGTGCCAGCAGCAGAGGGACTAGCGGATTCACCGGGGAGCTGTTTTTT | CASSRGTSGFTGELFF
. | TRBJ2-5 | TRBD2 | TRBV9 | TGTGCCGGCAGCGCAACCCGGGACTATCGGGAGACCCAGTACTTC | CAGSATRDYRETQYF
. | TRBJ2-3 | . | TRBV19 | TGTGCCAGTAGTATAGGGACAGTGACAGATACGCAGTATTTT | CASSIGTVTDTQYF
. | TRBJ2-1 | . | TRBV7-6 | TGTGCCAGCAGCTTAGAGTTTGGGGGGAGCTACAATGAGCAGTTCTTC | CASSLEFGGSYNEQFF
. | TRBJ1-1 | . | TRBV4-3 | TGCGCCAGCAGCCAAGATCGGTGGCAGCGAACGGCTGAAGCTTTCTTT | CASSQDRWQRTAEAFF
. | TRBJ2-2 | TRBD2 | TRBV7-6 | TGTGCCAGCAGCCCCGGGGGGGGAAGGGAGCTGTTTTTT | CASSPGGGRELFF